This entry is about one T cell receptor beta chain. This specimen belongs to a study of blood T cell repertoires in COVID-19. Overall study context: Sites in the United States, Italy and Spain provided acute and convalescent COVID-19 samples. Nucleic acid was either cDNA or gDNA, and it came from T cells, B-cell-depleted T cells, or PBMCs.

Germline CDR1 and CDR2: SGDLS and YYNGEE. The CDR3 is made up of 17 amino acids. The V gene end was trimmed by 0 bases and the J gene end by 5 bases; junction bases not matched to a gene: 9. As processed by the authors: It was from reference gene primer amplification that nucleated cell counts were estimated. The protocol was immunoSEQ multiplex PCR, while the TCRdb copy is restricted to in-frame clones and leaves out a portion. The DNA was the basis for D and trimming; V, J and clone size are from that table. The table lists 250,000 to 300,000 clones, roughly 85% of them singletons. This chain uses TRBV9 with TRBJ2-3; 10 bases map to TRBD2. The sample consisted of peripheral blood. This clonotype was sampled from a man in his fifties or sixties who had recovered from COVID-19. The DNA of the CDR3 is TGTGCCAGCAGCGTAGACCCAGCGGGGGGGAGGCAAGATACGCAGTATTTT. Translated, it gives CASSVDPAGGRQDTQYF. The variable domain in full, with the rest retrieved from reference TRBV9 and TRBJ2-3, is DSGVTQTPKHLITATGQRVTLRCSPRSGDLSVYWYQQSLDQGLQFLIQYYNGEERAKGNILERFSAQQFPDLHSELNLSSLELGDSALYFCASSVDPAGGRQDTQYFGPGTRLTVL.